One sample yielded the 12 T cell receptor beta chains listed below, sequenced in a study of CD8 T cells in Susac syndrome (dated by TCRdb to about 2019). Library construction relied on the immunoSEQ multiplex PCR assay. RNA was extracted using the RNeasy kit, and roughly 0.45 to 1 ug of the RNA was reverse transcribed with random hexamers. TCRdb reran the public reads through fastp at Q25 and MiXCR, keeping productive beta chains. For every CDR3 protein sequence, its rows merge into one entry that carries the most common genes and DNA. The table for this sample lists fewer than 200,000 distinct CDR3 sequences; roughly 90% of them were counted only once. The ten largest clones take up around 0.1% of the sample. The sample comprised CD4+ T cells from PBMCs. These receptors were taken from a human donor with Susac syndrome.

A single count supports this clonotype. The chain links TRBV14 to TRBJ1-1, with D perhaps matching TRBD1 (5 bases). The CDR3 consists of 14 residues. V was cut by 1 base and J by 8 bases, with 14 bases left in between. Germline CDR1 reads SGHDN; CDR2 reads FVKESK. The DNA for the CDR3 is TGTGCCAGCAGCCAAGTCTCCGGGGGGGGAGAAGCTTTCTTT. This encodes CASSQVSGGGEAFF. The whole variable domain, remainder taken from reference TRBV14 and TRBJ1-1, is EAGVTQFPSHSVIEKGQTVTLRCDPISGHDNLYWYRRVMGKEIKFLLHFVKESKQDESGMPNNRFLAERTGGTYSTLKVQPAELEDSGVYFCASSQVSGGGEAFFGQGTRLTVV.

V usage is TRBV18 and J usage is TRBJ1-4; D unclear. The V end lost 5 bases, the J end lost 0 bases, and 4 bases lay between the germline ends. CDR1 and CDR2 (germline): KGHSH, LQKENI. This CDR3 contains 13 residues. CDR3 bases: TGTGCCAGCTCAGAGACAACTAATGAAAAACTGTTTTTT. This codes for CASSETTNEKLFF. Filled out from reference TRBV18 and TRBJ1-4, the complete variable domain reads NAGVMQNPRHLVRRRGQEARLRCSPMKGHSHVYWYRQLPEEGLKFMVYLQKENIIDESGMPKERFSAEFPKEGPSILRIQQVVRGDSAAYFCASSETTNEKLFFGSGTQLSVL.

This clonotype was counted only a few times. The genes are TRBV4-1 and TRBJ2-5, with a weak D call TRBD1 (6 bases). The CDR3 has 13 amino acids. The V end lost 4 bases, the J end lost 1 base, and 7 bases lay between the germline ends. Germline values: CDR1 MGHRA, CDR2 YSYEKL. In nucleotides, the CDR3 is TGCGCCAGCAGCCCGGACAGCCAAGAGACCCAGTACTTC. Translation gives CASSPDSQETQYF.

This chain uses TRBV27 with TRBJ2-3; D unclear. CDR1 and CDR2 from the germline V gene are MNHEY and SMNVEV (reference sequence). Deletions cut 2 bases from V and 6 bases from J, with 9 bases between. CDR3 length equals 13 residues. CDR3 nucleotides: TGTGCCAGCAGTTTAAGTCGGGCGGATACGCAGTATTTT. It yields the protein CASSLSRADTQYF.

The V gene is TRBV5-6, the J gene TRBJ1-1; 11 nucleotides line up with TRBD1. This CDR3 contains 19 residues. V shed 4 bases and J 3 bases; nucleotides not matched to a gene: 17. Germline assignment: CDR1 SGHDT and CDR2 YYEEEE. The CDR3 is CASSPRSGTGGMWYTEAFF. The CDR3 nucleotides are TGTGCCAGCAGCCCCAGGTCGGGGACAGGGGGAATGTGGTACACTGAAGCTTTCTTT.

The J gene is TRBJ2-4, the V gene TRBV24-1; TRBD1 aligns across 9 bases. Germline CDR1 is KGHDR and CDR2 is SFDVKD. The CDR3 length is 17 residues. The trim removed 4 bases at V and 8 bases at J, leaving 14 bases unmatched. The CDR3 DNA is TGTGCCACCAGTGAGAGTGTAGGACAGGGGTTGGGTGACATTCAGTACTTC. This translates into CATSESVGQGLGDIQYF.

The CDR3 sequence is CASSAGAGLASGYEQYF. The CDR3 region has the DNA TGTGCCAGCAGCGCCGGCGCCGGACTAGCCTCGGGGTACGAGCAGTACTTC. This rearrangement joins TRBV5-4 to TRBJ2-7, with 8 nucleotides matching TRBD2. V lost 4 bases, J lost 4 bases, and 16 bases stayed unmatched. CDR1 is SGHNT, CDR2 YYREEE, per germline (reference sequence). This CDR3 contains 17 residues. Complete variable domain (other parts from reference TRBV5-4 and TRBJ2-7): ETGVTQSPTHLIKTRGQQVTLRCSSQSGHNTVSWYQQALGQGPQFIFQYYREEENGRGNFPPRFSGLQFPNYSSELNVNALELDDSALYLCASSAGAGLASGYEQYFGPGTRLTVT.

The rearrangement joins TRBV2 to TRBJ1-2, with D maybe TRBD1 (5 bases). CDR1 and CDR2 from the germline V gene are SNHLY and FYNNEI. V was cut by 6 bases and J by 8 bases, with 19 bases left in between. CDR3 length: 14 residues. The chain's CDR3 is CASRGDSLTGGYTF. CDR3 nucleotides: TGTGCCAGCAGAGGTGACAGCTTAACGGGGGGCTACACCTTC. The complete variable domain, with remaining parts taken from reference TRBV2 and TRBJ1-2, reads EPEVTQTPSHQVTQMGQEVILRCVPISNHLYFYWYRQILGQKVEFLVSFYNNEISEKSEIFDDQFSVERPDGSNFTLKIRSTKLEDSAMYFCASRGDSLTGGYTFGSGTRLTVV.

This chain links TRBV25-1 with TRBJ1-6; D remains ambiguous. V dropped 7 bases and J dropped 4 bases, with 5 bases sitting between them. From germline, CDR1 is MGHDK and CDR2 SYGVNS. There are 12 residues in the CDR3. The CDR3, as DNA: TGTGCCAGCACCGGATATAATTCACCCCTCCACTTT. Translating it yields CASTGYNSPLHF.

This clonotype was seen just once. The chain joins TRBV11-2 to TRBJ2-6; TRBD2 matches at 10 bases. The CDR3 consists of 20 residues. V lost 2 bases and J lost 0; bases outside the gene matches: 10. Germline-derived CDR1 and CDR2 are SGHAT and FQNNGV. CDR3 DNA: TGTGCCAGCAGCTTATGGTTTCGAGCTAGCGGGGGCTCTGGGGCCAACGTCCTGACTTTC. This gives the protein CASSLWFRASGGSGANVLTF.

The CDR3 DNA reads as TGTGCCAGCAGCCCTAATGTAGGGGGGCGGTATGGCTACACCTTC. Encoded protein: CASSPNVGGRYGYTF. This rearrangement joins TRBV27 to TRBJ1-2, with a tentative D call TRBD1 (6 bases). V was trimmed by 6 bases and J by 5 bases, leaving 19 bases between them. Germline CDR1 and CDR2: MNHEY and SMNVEV (reference sequence). The length of the CDR3 is 15 residues.

The chain links TRBV15 to TRBJ2-4, with 10 bases that match TRBD1. The CDR3 runs 17 residues. V lost 1 base to trimming and J lost 2 bases; unmatched junction nucleotides: 5. Germline V gene sequence: CDR1 LNHNV, CDR2 YYDKDF (reference sequence). CDR3 region: CATSRVGQGLTKNIQYF. The CDR3 DNA reads as TGTGCCACCAGCAGAGTGGGACAGGGGTTGACCAAAAACATTCAGTACTTC.